The entry below describes one T cell receptor (beta chain). The data originate from a study of blood T cell repertoires in COVID-19. The method was immunoSEQ multiplex PCR; TCRdb's version includes in-frame clones alone and lacks a portion of them. Among a few hundred thousand clones listed, roughly 90% were seen once. This CDR3 spans 15 amino acids. Germline V lookup: CDR1 LNHNV, CDR2 YYDKDF (reference sequence). Trimming cost V 2 bases and J 3 bases; bases outside gene matches: 5. Ages ranged from roughly 18 to 100 years, with residence in about 23 US areas. Assignment of participants to cohorts was predicated upon participant-reported clinical history.

Sequenced input: PBMCs or T cells enriched from blood (not recorded which). This receptor was taken from a woman under 40 who had recovered from COVID-19. The rearrangement links TRBV15 to TRBJ1-1; 8 bases align to TRBD1. The CDR3 nucleotides read TGTGCCACCAGCAGACCAGGGGGCGAGGACACTGAAGCTTTCTTT. Protein sequence: CATSRPGGEDTEAFF.